The 27 T cell receptor beta chains below were found in one sample sequenced in a study of patients and donors after allogeneic stem cell transplantation. TCRdb re-called the RT-PCR reads through MiXCR, storing one row per CDR3 protein. Of more than 150,000 distinct CDR3 sequences in the sample, 24% were seen once. The sample consisted of blood, either unsorted or a sorted T cell fraction (not recorded which). The receptors stem from a human donor who was either an allogeneic HSCT recipient or a stem cell or donor lymphocyte infusion donor (not recorded which). It is not recorded whose cells these are; they may come from a transplant donor.

The chain is built from TRBV5-1 and TRBJ2-2; D unresolved. Germline V gene sequence: CDR1 SGHRS, CDR2 YFSETQ. The CDR3 consists of 15 residues. The V end was cut by 1 base, the J end by 6 bases, with 13 bases between. CDR3: CASSLFTPSAGELFF. In nucleotides, the CDR3 is TGCGCCAGCAGCTTGTTTACACCATCAGCCGGGGAGCTGTTTTTT.

The chain has TRBV7-9 and TRBJ2-7; TRBD1 might be the D (5 bases). Germline-derived CDR1 and CDR2 are SEHNR and FQNEAQ (reference sequence). Trimming took 4 bases from V and 1 from J, leaving 14 bases between them. The CDR3 sequence is 15 residues long. This CDR3 is CASSSDSGYSYEQYF. CDR3 DNA: TGTGCCAGCAGCTCTGATTCAGGGTATTCCTACGAGCAGTACTTC.

The chain employs TRBV11-2 and TRBJ1-1; TRBD1 aligns across 12 bases. CDR1 SGHAT and CDR2 FQNNGV come from the germline V gene. Trimming removed 5 bases from V and 5 bases from J; junction bases left unmatched: 6. The CDR3 runs 15 residues. This CDR3 reads CASSPRDRGHTEAFF. CDR3 DNA sequence: TGTGCCAGCAGCCCCCGGGACAGGGGGCATACTGAAGCTTTCTTT.

The rearrangement uses TRBV3-1 and TRBJ1-2; D is possibly TRBD1 (5 bases). Germline-derived CDR1 and CDR2 are LGHDT and YNNKEL (reference sequence). This CDR3 comprises 15 residues. V lost 5 bases and J 4 bases, leaving 17 bases between the germline ends. The CDR3 bases are TGTGCCAGCAGCTTCTCAGTTCAGGGCGGCTATGGCTACACCTTC. Its translation is CASSFSVQGGYGYTF.

Ten or more counts support this clonotype. The chain combines TRBV12-3 or TRBV12-4 with TRBJ1-2, with 10 positions matching TRBD1. CDR3 length: 17 residues. The ends lost 6 bases at V and 5 bases at J; junction bases unmatched: 15. The chain's CDR3 is CASSQRQGAWDLYGYTF. The CDR3 coding sequence is TGTGCCAGCAGCCAAAGACAGGGGGCTTGGGATTTGTATGGCTACACCTTC.

The chain is built from TRBV6-5 and TRBJ2-2; no clear D. The germline V gene has CDR1 MNHEY and CDR2 SVGAGI. The CDR3 runs 13 residues. The V end lost 5 bases, the J end lost 1 base, and 5 bases lay between the germline ends. This CDR3 is CASSPLNTGELFF. The CDR3 DNA reads as TGTGCCAGCAGTCCCTTGAACACCGGGGAGCTGTTTTTT.

This sequence joins TRBV28 and TRBJ1-5; no reliable D call. Trimming stripped 4 bases from V and 0 bases from J, with 10 bases between. This CDR3 has 15 amino acids. Germline CDR1 MDHEN, CDR2 SYDVKM. CDR3 residues: CASSSWWISNQPQHF. CDR3 DNA sequence: TGTGCCAGCAGTTCGTGGTGGATTAGCAATCAGCCCCAGCATTTT.

The chain has TRBV25-1 and TRBJ1-4; possible D gene TRBD1, 5 bases. The germline gives CDR1 MGHDK, CDR2 SYGVNS. This CDR3 is 15 amino acids long. V was pared by 8 bases and J by 0 bases, with 13 bases between. The chain's CDR3 is CASEDTRATNEKLFF. CDR3 coding DNA: TGTGCCAGCGAGGACACCCGTGCAACTAATGAAAAACTGTTTTTT. Complete variable domain (other parts from reference TRBV25-1 and TRBJ1-4): EADIYQTPRYLVIGTGKKITLECSQTMGHDKMYWYQQDPGMELHLIHYSYGVNSTEKGDLSSESTVSRIRTEHFPLTLESARPSHTSQYLCASEDTRATNEKLFFGSGTQLSVL.

This clonotype was observed a few times. The chain carries TRBV24-1 and TRBJ2-3; TRBD1 is a possible D gene (5 bases). Trimming stripped 4 bases from V and 2 bases from J, with 15 bases between. The CDR3 has 16 amino acids. Germline V CDR1 and CDR2: KGHDR, SFDVKD. The CDR3 DNA reads as TGTGCCACCAGTGACCCGAAACCGACAGACACAGATACGCAGTATTTT. It translates to CATSDPKPTDTDTQYF.

This clonotype has only a few counts. This sequence joins TRBV11-2 and TRBJ1-3, with D hard to call. V lost 6 bases and J 0 bases, leaving 15 bases between the germline ends. CDR1 is SGHAT and CDR2 is FQNNGV in the germline V gene. CDR3 length: 16 amino acids. The CDR3 sequence: CASRPVTASSGNTIYF. The CDR3 DNA sequence: TGTGCCAGCAGACCTGTTACAGCGAGCTCTGGAAACACCATATATTTT.

The table lists this clonotype with many counts. V is TRBV20-1 and J is TRBJ1-2; possible D gene TRBD1, 6 bases. The germline gives CDR1 DFQATT, CDR2 SNEGSKA (reference sequence). The CDR3 totals 15 residues. Trimming cost V 6 bases and J 0 bases, with 17 bases left between them. CDR3 in DNA: TGCAGTGCCAACTCCCGGACAGCGTCTAACTATGGCTACACCTTC. Translation gives CSANSRTASNYGYTF.

The gene calls are TRBV7-9 and TRBJ2-7; maybe TRBD2 (5 bases). CDR3 length: 12 residues. V lost 1 base to trimming and J lost 6 bases, with 7 bases between them. Germline loops: CDR1 SEHNR, CDR2 FQNEAQ (reference sequence). The CDR3 sequence: CASSLVRGEQYF. The CDR3 coding sequence is TGTGCCAGCAGCTTAGTTCGGGGCGAGCAGTACTTC.

There are a few counts of this clonotype. V usage is TRBV6-6 and J usage is TRBJ1-4; the D gene is possibly TRBD1 (6 bases). CDR1 MNHNY and CDR2 SVGAGI come from the germline V gene (reference sequence). Trimming shortened V by 2 bases and J by 8 bases, and 9 bases separated the two germline ends. The CDR3 loop spans 13 amino acids. The DNA for the CDR3 is TGTGCCAGCAGTTACACGGACAGCGAAAAACTGTTTTTT. Translated: CASSYTDSEKLFF.

The chain joins TRBV14 to TRBJ1-1, with unresolved D. From germline, CDR1 is SGHDN and CDR2 FVKESK. The CDR3 is made up of 13 amino acids. V lost 2 bases and J 1 base, leaving 5 bases between the germline ends. This chain's CDR3 is CASSQFGNTEAFF. CDR3 nucleotide sequence: TGTGCCAGCAGCCAATTCGGGAACACTGAAGCTTTCTTT.

This chain uses TRBV12-3 or TRBV12-4 with TRBJ1-2; no clear D. Trimming removed 2 bases at V and 0 bases at J, with 7 bases between. CDR3 length: 14 residues. This CDR3 reads CASSLQAANYGYTF. CDR3 coding DNA: TGTGCCAGCAGTTTACAGGCGGCTAACTATGGCTACACCTTC.

This clonotype was counted only a few times. The genes are TRBV20-1 and TRBJ1-6; tentative D call: TRBD1 (6 bases). Germline V gene data show CDR1 as DFQATT and CDR2 as SNEGSKA (reference sequence). Between the trimmed V and J ends, which lost 1 base and 6 bases, there was a span of 13 bases. This CDR3 has 15 residues. The chain's CDR3 is CSARASGTFNSPLHF. In DNA form, the CDR3 reads TGCAGTGCTAGAGCCTCCGGGACATTTAATTCACCCCTCCACTTT.

J is TRBJ1-2 and V is TRBV29-1; maybe TRBD1 (6 bases). Germline V gene data show CDR1 as SQVTM and CDR2 as ANQGSEA. V was cut by 3 bases and J by 4 bases, with 12 bases left in between. This CDR3 is 13 amino acids long. Here the CDR3 DNA reads TGCAGCGTTGACTTGATGGGGGCCTATGGCTACACCTTC. This encodes CSVDLMGAYGYTF.

This chain connects TRBV5-1 to TRBJ2-7; the D gene is possibly TRBD2 (5 bases). Trimming shortened V by 7 bases and J by 2 bases, and 10 bases separated the two germline ends. The CDR3 runs to 12 residues. Germline CDR1 is SGHRS and CDR2 is YFSETQ. CDR3 sequence: CASAGVTYEQYF. DNA for the CDR3: TGCGCCAGCGCCGGGGTAACCTACGAGCAGTACTTC.

This clonotype was detected ten times or more. The CDR3 loop is CSAETGSQMNTEAFF. The CDR3 DNA follows: TGCAGCGCGGAAACAGGGTCCCAAATGAACACTGAAGCTTTCTTT. The chain links TRBV29-1 to TRBJ1-1, with D perhaps matching TRBD1 (6 bases). The length of the CDR3 is 15 residues. Per germline, CDR1 SQVTM and CDR2 ANQGSEA. Between the trimmed V and J ends, which lost 7 bases and 0 bases, there was a span of 18 bases.

J is TRBJ1-1 and V is TRBV7-2; TRBD1 is a possible D gene (5 bases). This CDR3 has 14 amino acids. Looked up from germline, CDR1 is SGHTA and CDR2 is FQGNSA. V was shortened by 1 base and J by 3 bases, with 9 bases between the two germline ends. The CDR3 protein is CASSLVEGHTEAFF. The CDR3 DNA is TGTGCCAGCAGCTTAGTGGAGGGACACACTGAAGCTTTCTTT.

The rearrangement joins TRBV30 to TRBJ2-1; D gene unclear. The CDR3 is 15 residues long. V gave up 2 bases and J gave up 4 bases, with 15 bases separating them. The germline V gene has CDR1 GTSNPN and CDR2 SVGIG (reference sequence). The CDR3 here is CAWSLDPLGYNEQFF. The CDR3 DNA sequence: TGTGCCTGGAGTCTTGATCCTCTGGGTTACAATGAGCAGTTCTTC.

This clonotype has just a few counts. The rearrangement uses TRBV12-3 or TRBV12-4 and TRBJ2-2; TRBD1 matches 7 bases. V dropped 7 bases and J dropped 0; count of bases not matched to a gene: 20. The CDR3 has 20 amino acids. The CDR3 coding sequence is TGTGCCAGCACTACCATCCTAGGGGGCTACGAGTTCGCGAACACCGGGGAGCTGTTTTTT. Translating gives CASTTILGGYEFANTGELFF.

The chain combines TRBV7-9 with TRBJ2-3, with 10 positions matching TRBD2. Germline trimming cut 4 bases from V and 6 bases from J; bases unmatched to any gene: 10. The CDR3 consists of 16 residues. CDR1 and CDR2 (germline): SEHNR, FQNEAQ (reference sequence). The CDR3 DNA sequence: TGTGCCAGCAGCTGGTATATTCTAGCGGGAGTGGATACGCAGTATTTT. Encoded protein: CASSWYILAGVDTQYF.

This chain connects TRBV7-9 to TRBJ2-7; 9 bases match TRBD2. This CDR3 region has 14 residues. V lost 4 bases, J lost 4 bases, and 5 bases stayed unmatched. CDR1 and CDR2 (germline): SEHNR, FQNEAQ (reference sequence). CDR3 sequence reads: CASSSSGRLYEQYF. The DNA for the CDR3 is TGTGCCAGCAGCTCAAGCGGGAGGTTGTACGAGCAGTACTTC.

The gene calls are TRBV10-3 and TRBJ1-3, with a tentative D call TRBD1 (5 bases). V was shortened by 6 bases and J by 0 bases, with 12 bases between the two germline ends. Germline CDR1 reads ENHRY; CDR2 reads SYGVKD. The length of the CDR3 is 15 residues. DNA for the CDR3: TGTGCCATCAGAGGGGCCGGGAGCTCTGGAAACACCATATATTTT. This sequence encodes CAIRGAGSSGNTIYF.

This clonotype was found a few times. This chain connects TRBV5-6 to TRBJ2-5; the D gene is possibly TRBD2 (6 bases). V shed 2 bases and J shed 4 bases, with 18 bases lying between them. The length of the CDR3 is 16 residues. Germline CDR1 reads SGHDT; CDR2 reads YYEEEE. Here the CDR3 reads CASSLDWAGTGETQYF. In DNA, the CDR3 is TGTGCCAGCAGCTTAGATTGGGCGGGAACAGGAGAGACCCAGTACTTC.

In this sample, this clonotype turned up a few times. V is TRBV7-7 and J is TRBJ2-5; 9 bases are shared with TRBD1. Germline loops: CDR1 SSHAT, CDR2 FNYEAQ (reference sequence). The length of the CDR3 is 15 residues. Trimming took 5 bases from V and 4 from J; bases not matched to a gene: 8. The CDR3 coding sequence is TGTGCCAGCAGCATCACGGGACAGGGAAGAGAGACCCAGTACTTC. Its translation: CASSITGQGRETQYF.